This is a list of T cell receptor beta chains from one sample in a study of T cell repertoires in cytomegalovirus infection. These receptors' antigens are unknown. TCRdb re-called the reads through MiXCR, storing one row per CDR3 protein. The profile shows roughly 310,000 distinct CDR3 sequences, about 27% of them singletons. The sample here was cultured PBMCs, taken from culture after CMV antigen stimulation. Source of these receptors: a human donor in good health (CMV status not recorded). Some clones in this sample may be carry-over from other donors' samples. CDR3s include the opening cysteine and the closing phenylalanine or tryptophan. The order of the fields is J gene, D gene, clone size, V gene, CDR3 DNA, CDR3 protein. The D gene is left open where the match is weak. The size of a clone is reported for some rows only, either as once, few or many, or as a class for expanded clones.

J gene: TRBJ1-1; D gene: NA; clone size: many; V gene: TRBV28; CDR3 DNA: TGTGCCAGCAGTTTAGCTCACACTGAAGCTTTCTTT; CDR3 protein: CASSLAHTEAFF
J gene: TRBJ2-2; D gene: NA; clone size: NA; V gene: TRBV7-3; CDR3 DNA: TGTGCCAGCAGCTCCGTATCCACCGGGGAGCTGTTTTTT; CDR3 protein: CASSSVSTGELFF
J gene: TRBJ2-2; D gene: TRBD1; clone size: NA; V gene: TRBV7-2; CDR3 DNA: TGTGCCAGCACCTTGTGGACAGGGGTGGGCACCGGGGAGCTGTTTTTT; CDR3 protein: CASTLWTGVGTGELFF
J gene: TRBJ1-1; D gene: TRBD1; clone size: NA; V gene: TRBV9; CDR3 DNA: TGTGCCAGCAGCGGGGACAGGAGGGCTGAAGCTTTCTTT; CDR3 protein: CASSGDRRAEAFF
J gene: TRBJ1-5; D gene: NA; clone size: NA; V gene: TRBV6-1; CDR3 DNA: TGTGCCAGCAGTGAGGCGGGGAATGCTCAGCCCCAGCATTTT; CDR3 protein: CASSEAGNAQPQHF
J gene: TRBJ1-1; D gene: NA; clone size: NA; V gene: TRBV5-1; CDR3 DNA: TGCGCCAGCAGCTTGGGATCACAGGGCACTGAAGCTTTCTTT; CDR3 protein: CASSLGSQGTEAFF
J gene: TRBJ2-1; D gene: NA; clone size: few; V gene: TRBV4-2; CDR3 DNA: TGTGCCAGCAGCCAAGGAGTCGAGCAGCAGTCGCAGTTCTTC; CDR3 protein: CASSQGVEQQSQFF
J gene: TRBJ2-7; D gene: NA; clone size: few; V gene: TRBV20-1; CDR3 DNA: TGCAGTGCTAGGAGAGCTCAGGGAGTCCACGAGCAGTACTTC; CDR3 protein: CSARRAQGVHEQYF
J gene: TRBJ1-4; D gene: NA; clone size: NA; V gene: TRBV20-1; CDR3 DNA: TGCAGTGCTAGAAAGTTCACTCAAGGGGCTGAAAAACTGTTTTTT; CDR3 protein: CSARKFTQGAEKLFF
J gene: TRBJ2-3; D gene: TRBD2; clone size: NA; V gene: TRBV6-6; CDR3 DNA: TGTGCCAGCAGTTACTCGGTACTAGCGGGAGGTAGTCCAGATACGCAGTATTTT; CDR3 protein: CASSYSVLAGGSPDTQYF
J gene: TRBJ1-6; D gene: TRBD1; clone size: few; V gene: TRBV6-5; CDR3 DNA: TGTGCCAGCAGTTACTTACAGGGGAATTCACCCCTCCACTTT; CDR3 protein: CASSYLQGNSPLHF
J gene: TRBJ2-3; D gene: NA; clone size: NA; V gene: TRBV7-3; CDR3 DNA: TGTGCCAGCAGCCCCCCAGGGAACGCAGATACGCAGTATTTT; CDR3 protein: CASSPPGNADTQYF
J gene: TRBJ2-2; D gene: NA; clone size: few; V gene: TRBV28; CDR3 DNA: TGTGCCAGCAGTCCCTCCTGGGGGTCCTTAAACACCGGGGAGCTGTTTTTT; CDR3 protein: CASSPSWGSLNTGELFF
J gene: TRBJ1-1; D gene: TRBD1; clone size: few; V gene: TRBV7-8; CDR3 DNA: TGTGCCAGCAGCTCCAGTTGGGGCTTAACAGGGGCGAACACTGAAGCTTTCTTT; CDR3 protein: CASSSSWGLTGANTEAFF
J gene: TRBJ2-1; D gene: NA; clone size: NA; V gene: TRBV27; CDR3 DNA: TGTGCCAGCGCCCTTCTCGACAATGAGCAGTTCTTC; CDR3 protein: CASALLDNEQFF
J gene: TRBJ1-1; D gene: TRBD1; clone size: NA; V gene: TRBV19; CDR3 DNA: TGTGCCAGTAGTCCTAGTGAGGGGGCGGTCACTGAAGCTTTCTTT; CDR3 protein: CASSPSEGAVTEAFF
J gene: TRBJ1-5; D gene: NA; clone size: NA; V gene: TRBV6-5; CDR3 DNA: TGTGCCAGCTCCCGGGACACCGGGTTGCCCCAGCATTTT; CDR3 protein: CASSRDTGLPQHF
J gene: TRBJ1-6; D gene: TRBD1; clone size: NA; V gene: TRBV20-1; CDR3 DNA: TGCAGTGCGCCCCAAATCACGGACAGGGGAGGGTCACCCCTCCACTTT; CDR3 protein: CSAPQITDRGGSPLHF
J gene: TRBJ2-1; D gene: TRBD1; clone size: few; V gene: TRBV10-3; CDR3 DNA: TGTGCCATCGCCAGGGACAGGGTCGGTAATGAGCAGTTCTTC; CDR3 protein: CAIARDRVGNEQFF
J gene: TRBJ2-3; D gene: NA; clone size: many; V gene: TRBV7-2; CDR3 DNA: TGTGCCAGCAGCTTAAATGAGGTTAGCACAGATACGCAGTATTTT; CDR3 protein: CASSLNEVSTDTQYF
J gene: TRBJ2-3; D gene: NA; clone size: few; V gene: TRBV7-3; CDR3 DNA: TGTGCCAGCAGCCCGGACTTCACAGATACGCAGTATTTT; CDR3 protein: CASSPDFTDTQYF
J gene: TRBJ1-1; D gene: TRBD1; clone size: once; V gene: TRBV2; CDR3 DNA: TGTGCCAGCAGTTGGGACAGGCCGGACACTGAAGCTTTCTTT; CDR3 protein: CASSWDRPDTEAFF
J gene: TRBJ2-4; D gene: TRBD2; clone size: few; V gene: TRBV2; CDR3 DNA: TGTGCCAGCAGTGGAGCTAGCGGGAGGGCCAAAAACATTCAGTACTTC; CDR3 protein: CASSGASGRAKNIQYF
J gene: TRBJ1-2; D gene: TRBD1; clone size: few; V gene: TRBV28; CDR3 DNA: TGTGCCACGAACCCGGGACAGGGGAAAGGCTACACCTTC; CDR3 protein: CATNPGQGKGYTF
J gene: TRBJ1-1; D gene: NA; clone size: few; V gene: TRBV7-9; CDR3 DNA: TGTGCCAGCAGCTCCCATGGGAAAACTGAAGCTTTCTTT; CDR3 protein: CASSSHGKTEAFF
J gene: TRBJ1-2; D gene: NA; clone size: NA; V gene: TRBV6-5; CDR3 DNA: TGTGCCAGCAGTCGTGGGGCCGAGGGTCGGGGCTACACCTTC; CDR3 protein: CASSRGAEGRGYTF
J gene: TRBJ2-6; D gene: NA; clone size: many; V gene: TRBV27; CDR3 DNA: TGTGCCAGCAGTTTATCCTTAAGGCATCACTCCTCTGGGGCCAACGTCCTGACTTTC; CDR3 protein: CASSLSLRHHSSGANVLTF
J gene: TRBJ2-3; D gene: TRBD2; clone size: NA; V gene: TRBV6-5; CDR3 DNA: TGTGCCAGCAGTTCGGGACTAGCGGGAGGGCGGTCGGCAGATACGCAGTATTTT; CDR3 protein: CASSSGLAGGRSADTQYF
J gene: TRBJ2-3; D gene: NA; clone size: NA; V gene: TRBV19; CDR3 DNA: TGTGCCAGTAGTATTGGCTCGGGAGATACGCAGTATTTT; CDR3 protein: CASSIGSGDTQYF
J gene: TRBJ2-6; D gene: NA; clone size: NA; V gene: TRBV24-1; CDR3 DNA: TGTGCCACCAGTGATTTGCAAGGGTCTGGGGCCAACGTCCTGACTTTC; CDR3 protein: CATSDLQGSGANVLTF
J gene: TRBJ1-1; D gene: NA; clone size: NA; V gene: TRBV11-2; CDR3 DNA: TGTGCCAGCAGCTTCAACAGGGAGAGGACTGAAGCTTTCTTT; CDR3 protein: CASSFNRERTEAFF
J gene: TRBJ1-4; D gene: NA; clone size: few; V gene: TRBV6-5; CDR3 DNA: TGTGCCAGCAGTTACGACTTTAAGATGGCAACTAATGAAAAACTGTTTTTT; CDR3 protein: CASSYDFKMATNEKLFF
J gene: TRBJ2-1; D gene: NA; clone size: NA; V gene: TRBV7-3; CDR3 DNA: TGTGCCAGCAGCTTAGCAGCGAATGAGCAGTTCTTC; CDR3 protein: CASSLAANEQFF
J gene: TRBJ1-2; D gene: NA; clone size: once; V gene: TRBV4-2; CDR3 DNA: TGTGCCAGCAGCCAAGATATCGGTTATGGCTACACCTTC; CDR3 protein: CASSQDIGYGYTF
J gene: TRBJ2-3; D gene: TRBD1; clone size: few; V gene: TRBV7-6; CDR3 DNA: TGTGCCAGCAGAACGGGATATTACAGGGGGCAAAGAGATACGCAGTATTTT; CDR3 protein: CASRTGYYRGQRDTQYF
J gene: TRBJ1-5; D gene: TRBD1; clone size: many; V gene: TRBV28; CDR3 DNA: TGTGCCAGCAGTTGGGACAGGGGCCCTTTGCCCCAGCATTTT; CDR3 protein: CASSWDRGPLPQHF
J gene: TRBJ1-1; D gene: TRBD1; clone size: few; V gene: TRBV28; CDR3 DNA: TGTGCCAGCAGTTTGCACCGGGACAGGGGTATGGAGGTGAACACTGAAGCTTTCTTT; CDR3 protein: CASSLHRDRGMEVNTEAFF
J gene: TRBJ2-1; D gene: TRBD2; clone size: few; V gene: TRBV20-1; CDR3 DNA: TGCAGTGCTAGAGATTGGCTAGCGGGAAAGGGGGAGCAGTTCTTC; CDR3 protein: CSARDWLAGKGEQFF
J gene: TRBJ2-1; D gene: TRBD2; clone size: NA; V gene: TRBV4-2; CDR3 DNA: TGTGCCAGCAGCCAGACCCTTTTGCGGGAGCGGAATGAGCAGTTCTTC; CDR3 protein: CASSQTLLRERNEQFF
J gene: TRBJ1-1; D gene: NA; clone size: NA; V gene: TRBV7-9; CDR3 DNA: TGTGCCAGCAGCTTAAAGCAGGGTAGGAACACTGAAGCTTTCTTT; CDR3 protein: CASSLKQGRNTEAFF
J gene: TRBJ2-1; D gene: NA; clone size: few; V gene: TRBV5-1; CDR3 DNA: TGCGCCAGCAGCTCCAGTCGAGCGCTAGGAGATATAGATGAGCAGTTCTTC; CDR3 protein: CASSSSRALGDIDEQFF
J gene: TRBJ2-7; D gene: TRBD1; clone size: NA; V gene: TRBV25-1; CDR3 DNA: TGTGCCAGCGGGGGACAGGGAGGGCTCGGCGAGCAGTACTTC; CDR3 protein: CASGGQGGLGEQYF
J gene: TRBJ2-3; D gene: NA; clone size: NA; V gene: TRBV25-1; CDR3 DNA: TGTGCCAGCAGTGAATGGGGGGGCGCTAGCACAGATACGCAGTATTTT; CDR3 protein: CASSEWGGASTDTQYF
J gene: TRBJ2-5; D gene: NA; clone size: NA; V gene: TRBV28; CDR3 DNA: TGTGCCAGCAGAACTTTCGGCGGTCAAGAGACCCAGTACTTC; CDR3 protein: CASRTFGGQETQYF
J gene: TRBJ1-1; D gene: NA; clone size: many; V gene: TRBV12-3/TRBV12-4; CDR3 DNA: TGTGCCAGCAAAGGACACCTGAACACTGAAGCTTTCTTT; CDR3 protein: CASKGHLNTEAFF
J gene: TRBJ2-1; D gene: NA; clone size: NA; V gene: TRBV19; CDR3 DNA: TGTGCCAGTAGTATAGTCGCCGGACAGTCCTACAATGAGCAGTTCTTC; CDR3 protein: CASSIVAGQSYNEQFF
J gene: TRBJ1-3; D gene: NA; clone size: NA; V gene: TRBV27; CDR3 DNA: TGTGCCAGCGGATGGAGCTCTGGAAACACCATATATTTT; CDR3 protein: CASGWSSGNTIYF
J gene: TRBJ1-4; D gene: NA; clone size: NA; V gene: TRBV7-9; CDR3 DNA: TGTGCCAGCAGCTCTCGGGACGTTCTTAATGAAAAACTGTTTTTT; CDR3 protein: CASSSRDVLNEKLFF
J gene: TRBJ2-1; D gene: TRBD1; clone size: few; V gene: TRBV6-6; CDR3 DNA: TGTGCCAGCAATTCAGGGGGCGATGAGCAGTTCTTC; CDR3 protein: CASNSGGDEQFF
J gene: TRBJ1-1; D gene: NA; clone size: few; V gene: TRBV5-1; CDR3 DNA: TGCGCCAGCAGCTTTACAGGGAGGGACACTGAAGCTTTCTTT; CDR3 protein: CASSFTGRDTEAFF
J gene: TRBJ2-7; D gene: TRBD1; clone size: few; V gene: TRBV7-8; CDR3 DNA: TGTGCCAGCAGATGGGACAGGGGATCCTACGAGCAGTACTTC; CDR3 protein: CASRWDRGSYEQYF
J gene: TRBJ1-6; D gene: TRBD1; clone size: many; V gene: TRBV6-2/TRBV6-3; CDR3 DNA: TGTGCCAGCAGCTCGGACAGGGGGAATCATAATTCACCCCTCCACTTT; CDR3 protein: CASSSDRGNHNSPLHF
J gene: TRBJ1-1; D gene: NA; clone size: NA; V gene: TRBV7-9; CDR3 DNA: TGTGCCAGCAGCCCTAGCGGAGGGGGTCGGAACACTGAAGCTTTCTTT; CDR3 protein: CASSPSGGGRNTEAFF
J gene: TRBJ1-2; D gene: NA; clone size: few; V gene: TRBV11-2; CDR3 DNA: TGTGCCAGCAGCTTTTCGACTGGTTATGGCTACACCTTC; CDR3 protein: CASSFSTGYGYTF
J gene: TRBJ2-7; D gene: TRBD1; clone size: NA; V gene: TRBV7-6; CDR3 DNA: TGTGCCAGCAGCGCCACGACAGGGGAAGACTCCTACGAGCAGTACTTC; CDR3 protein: CASSATTGEDSYEQYF